The 30 T cell receptor beta chains below were found in one sample sequenced in a study of molecular identifiers for immune sequencing clone quantification. MiXCR was run by TCRdb on the PCR reads, yielding one entry per CDR3 protein. The sample records around 480,000 distinct CDR3 sequences, 20% to 25% being singletons. The sequenced material came from naive CD8+ T cells from blood, with Jurkat cell RNA spiked in. The subset is: FACS-sorted CD8+CD4-CCR7+CD45RA+ naive T cells. These receptors all come from a human donor in good health. Some libraries in this study had Jurkat cell RNA spiked in.

This clonotype was observed a few times. The V call is TRBV30, the J call TRBJ2-5; D ambiguous. The CDR3 is 13 residues long. Germline assignment: CDR1 GTSNPN and CDR2 SVGIG (reference sequence). V was clipped by 0 bases and J by 0 bases, with 5 bases between them. The CDR3 protein is CAWSVGYQETQYF. DNA of the CDR3: TGTGCCTGGAGTGTCGGCTACCAAGAGACCCAGTACTTC. The complete variable domain, with remaining parts taken from reference TRBV30 and TRBJ2-5, reads SQTIHQWPATLVQPVGSPLSLECTVEGTSNPNLYWYRQAAGRGLQLLFYSVGIGQISSEVPQNLSASRPQDRQFILSSKKLLLSDSGFYLCAWSVGYQETQYFGPGTRLLVL.

In this sample, this clonotype turned up a few times. The chain couples TRBV9 to TRBJ2-5, with D tentatively TRBD1 (5 bases). CDR1 and CDR2 from the germline V gene are SGDLS and YYNGEE. The V end was cut by 4 bases, the J end by 1 base, with 14 bases between. There are 15 residues in the CDR3. The CDR3 sequence is CASSSSWGSQETQYF. CDR3 DNA sequence: TGTGCCAGCAGCTCCTCCTGGGGCAGCCAAGAGACCCAGTACTTC.

Comment on this clonotype: The junction does not match germline at one end; this may be a read error. The chain has TRBV9 and TRBJ2-7; D may be TRBD2 (6 bases). From germline, CDR1 is SGDLS and CDR2 YYNGEE. CDR3 size: 15 residues. The CDR3 protein is CVSSGGSGSSYEQYF. CDR3 bases: TGTGTCAGCAGCGGCGGTAGCGGTAGCTCCTACGAGCAGTACTTC.

The J gene is TRBJ2-2, the V gene TRBV7-3; the D gene is possibly TRBD1 (6 bases). Trimming removed 3 bases from V and 10 bases from J, with 18 bases in between. The length of the CDR3 is 15 residues. The germline V gene encodes CDR1 SGHTA and CDR2 FQGTGA. The CDR3 DNA sequence: TGTGCCAGCAGCTTGTCTGGGGGCCGTATTTCGGAGCTGTTTTTT. Residues: CASSLSGGRISELFF.

V is TRBV7-9 and J is TRBJ2-1; no clear D. V lost 4 bases, J lost 0 bases, and 10 bases lay in between. The CDR3 runs 15 residues. CDR1 is SEHNR and CDR2 is FQNEAQ in the germline V gene (reference sequence). CDR3 residues: CASSWGLSSYNEQFF. CDR3 nucleotides: TGTGCCAGCAGCTGGGGTCTGAGCTCCTACAATGAGCAGTTCTTC.

This clonotype occurred a few times. The rearrangement links TRBV15 to TRBJ1-1; tentatively, D is TRBD1 (6 bases). Germline V gene data show CDR1 as LNHNV and CDR2 as YYDKDF (reference sequence). Trimming cost V 3 bases and J 0 bases, with 8 bases left between them. This CDR3 has 14 residues. The CDR3 region has the DNA TGTGCCACCAGCAGTGACAGGATGAACACTGAAGCTTTCTTT. Translated: CATSSDRMNTEAFF.

This clonotype was detected ten times or more. V gene TRBV5-1 combines with J gene TRBJ2-7; possibly TRBD1 or TRBD2 for D (5 bases each). This CDR3 contains 14 residues. Looked up from germline, CDR1 is SGHRS and CDR2 is YFSETQ. V was pared by 4 bases and J by 3 bases, with 14 bases between. CDR3 region: CASSEGRMNYEQYF. As DNA, the CDR3 is TGCGCCAGCAGCGAGGGACGGATGAACTACGAGCAGTACTTC.

This clonotype was counted ten times or more. The chain uses TRBV23-1 and TRBJ2-5; TRBD1 matches at 11 bases. TRBV23-1 has ORF status, its function being uncertain. The V segment lost 6 bases and the J segment 5 bases; nucleotides outside the gene matches: 17. This CDR3 is built from 18 residues. CDR3 sequence: CASSHIGQGASSCETQYF. The CDR3, as DNA: TGCGCCAGCAGCCATATCGGACAGGGGGCCTCTTCCTGCGAGACCCAGTACTTC.

V and J are TRBV20-1 and TRBJ2-7; 11 bases line up with TRBD1. Germline trimming cut 6 bases from V and 6 bases from J; bases unmatched to any gene: 13. The CDR3 is made up of 15 amino acids. Germline V gene sequence: CDR1 DFQATT, CDR2 SNEGSKA (reference sequence). CDR3 nucleotides: TGCAGTGCATCTCACCATCGGACAGGGGGCATCGAGCAGTACTTC. This codes for CSASHHRTGGIEQYF.

The J gene is TRBJ2-7, the V gene TRBV6-6; unclear D gene. Germline CDR1 is MNHNY and CDR2 is SVGAGI (reference sequence). There are 16 residues in the CDR3. Trimming shortened V by 0 bases and J by 0 bases, and 12 bases separated the two germline ends. CDR3 nucleotides: TGTGCCAGCAGTTACTCGACAAGAGAACTCTCCTACGAGCAGTACTTC. This encodes CASSYSTRELSYEQYF.

In this sample, this clonotype turned up many times. The V gene is TRBV6-6, the J gene TRBJ2-3, with 8 bases fitting TRBD2. Losses at the gene ends were 6 bases for V and 5 bases for J; bases not matched to a gene: 10. The germline gives CDR1 MNHNY, CDR2 SVGAGI (reference sequence). The CDR3 extends over 15 amino acids. The CDR3 reads CASRNSGNSGDTQYF. CDR3 coding DNA: TGTGCCAGCAGGAATAGCGGGAATTCGGGAGATACGCAGTATTTT.

This clonotype was seen ten or more times. The V call is TRBV5-6, the J call TRBJ2-6, with D uncertain. V lost 2 bases, J lost 0 bases, and 12 bases lay in between. CDR1 and CDR2 from the germline V gene are SGHDT and YYEEEE. This CDR3 has 17 amino acids. CDR3 loop: CASSFSQSSSGANVLTF. DNA for the CDR3: TGTGCCAGCAGCTTTAGTCAATCTAGCTCTGGGGCCAACGTCCTGACTTTC.

V is TRBV10-3 and J is TRBJ2-7; D perhaps matches TRBD1 (5 bases). CDR1 and CDR2 (germline): ENHRY, SYGVKD. The germline V and J ends were trimmed by 0 bases and 0 bases, with 9 bases remaining between them. This CDR3 comprises 15 residues. The CDR3 DNA reads TGTGCCATCAGTGAGTCGACTGACAGCTCCTACGAGCAGTACTTC. It translates to CAISESTDSSYEQYF.

The gene calls are TRBV6-5 and TRBJ2-7; TRBD1 matches 9 bases. This CDR3 spans 14 amino acids. Losses at the gene ends were 2 bases for V and 6 bases for J; bases not matched to a gene: 5. Germline V gene sequence: CDR1 MNHEY, CDR2 SVGAGI. The DNA for the CDR3 is TGTGCCAGCAGTTACGGGACAGGGCTAGGCGAGCAGTACTTC. Its translation is CASSYGTGLGEQYF.

There are a few counts of this clonotype. V is TRBV5-1 and J is TRBJ2-7; 9 nucleotides agree with TRBD2. With 4 bases clipped from V and 7 bases from J, the junction kept 12 bases outside the gene matches. The germline gives CDR1 SGHRS, CDR2 YFSETQ. CDR3 length: 15 residues. CDR3 sequence (DNA): TGCGCCAGCAGCAAAACCGGGACTAGCCCATGGGAGCAGTACTTC. Translating it yields CASSKTGTSPWEQYF.

This clonotype was detected only a few times. This sequence joins TRBV6-5 and TRBJ2-5; 7 bases map to TRBD1. The V gene's germline CDR1 is MNHEY and CDR2 SVGAGI. The V gene end was trimmed by 2 bases and the J gene end by 5 bases; junction bases not matched to a gene: 5. CDR3 size: 14 residues. The DNA for the CDR3 is TGTGCCAGCAGTTACACAGGGGCAGGGGAGACCCAGTACTTC. It specifies CASSYTGAGETQYF.

This clonotype showed up just a few times. The DNA for the CDR3 is TGCGCCAGCACGCCCCAGCCCCAGCATTTT. Protein product: CASTPQPQHF. The chain employs TRBV23-1 and TRBJ1-5; D remains unclear. TRBV23-1 is identified as an open reading frame with a role that is uncertain. With 7 bases removed from V and 7 bases from J, the gap between germline ends came to 5 bases. This CDR3 is 10 amino acids long.

The chain employs TRBV11-2 and TRBJ1-1; no definite D call. The V and J ends lost 0 bases and 4 bases respectively, with 12 bases between them. Germline V gives CDR1 SGHAT, CDR2 FQNNGV. The CDR3 extends over 15 amino acids. The CDR3 protein is CASSLEFGERTEAFF. The CDR3 region has the DNA TGTGCCAGCAGCTTAGAGTTCGGGGAGCGCACTGAAGCTTTCTTT.

This clonotype has at least ten counts. V usage is TRBV4-3 and J usage is TRBJ1-6, with 7 bases that match TRBD1. Trimming cost V 0 bases and J 8 bases; bases outside gene matches: 7. CDR1 is LGHNA and CDR2 is YSLEER in the germline V gene. This CDR3 region has 16 residues. Here the CDR3 reads CASSQDSQGWDSPLHF. The DNA for the CDR3 is TGCGCCAGCAGCCAAGATTCACAGGGGTGGGATTCACCCCTCCACTTT.

J is TRBJ2-5 and V is TRBV19; D is uncertain. V was shortened by 3 bases and J by 0 bases, with 8 bases between the two germline ends. This CDR3 is built from 14 residues. Germline assignment: CDR1 LNHDA and CDR2 SQIVND (reference sequence). CDR3 bases: TGTGCCAGTAGTATGTCCAGTTACCAAGAGACCCAGTACTTC. As protein: CASSMSSYQETQYF.

V usage is TRBV6-5 and J usage is TRBJ2-6; TRBD1 matches at 9 bases. This CDR3 is built from 19 residues. Germline values: CDR1 MNHEY, CDR2 SVGAGI. The J segment lost 1 base and the V segment lost 0 bases, leaving 7 bases of the junction unmatched. This CDR3 is CASSYSSRDRVSGANVLTF. In DNA, the CDR3 is TGTGCCAGCAGTTACTCGAGCCGGGACAGGGTATCTGGGGCCAACGTCCTGACTTTC.

This clonotype has just a few counts. The chain carries TRBV4-3 and TRBJ1-5, with 9 bases that match TRBD1. With 1 base clipped from V and 7 bases from J, the junction kept 5 bases outside the gene matches. This CDR3 has 15 residues. Germline V gene sequence: CDR1 LGHNA, CDR2 YSLEER. The CDR3, as DNA: TGCGCCAGCAGCCAAGGACAGGGGGTCAACCAGCCCCAGCATTTT. Amino acid sequence: CASSQGQGVNQPQHF.

There are a few counts of this clonotype. This sequence joins TRBV12-3 or TRBV12-4 and TRBJ2-1, with D unclear. The CDR3 contains 14 residues. With 3 bases removed from V and 7 bases from J, the gap between germline ends came to 13 bases. The DNA for the CDR3 is TGTGCCAGCAGTTTCGGTCGGAGTAAGAATGAGCAGTTCTTC. It specifies CASSFGRSKNEQFF.

This clonotype was seen a few times. The chain recombines TRBV9 with TRBJ1-1; 8 bases align to TRBD1. V shed 5 bases, J shed 0 bases, and the junction held 12 bases outside the gene matches. The V gene's germline CDR1 is SGDLS and CDR2 YYNGEE. CDR3 size: 17 residues. This chain's CDR3 is CASSVETGVPMNTEAFF. CDR3 sequence (DNA): TGTGCCAGCAGTGTGGAGACAGGGGTACCCATGAACACTGAAGCTTTCTTT.

This clonotype was found a few times. The CDR3 DNA follows: TGTGCTAGTGGTTTGGCTACCCTGGGAGGCACCTCCTATGGCTACACCTTC. It translates to CASGLATLGGTSYGYTF. The gene calls are TRBV12-5 and TRBJ1-2; no clear D. Trimming stripped 1 base from V and 4 bases from J, with 19 bases between. The germline CDR1 and CDR2 sequences are LGHNT and FRNRAP. This CDR3 region has 17 residues.

V and J are TRBV6-2 or TRBV6-3 and TRBJ1-1; 8 bases agree with TRBD1. The germline CDR1 and CDR2 sequences are MNHEY and SVGEGT. This CDR3 is built from 14 residues. Unmatched junction bases numbered 4, after V lost 3 bases and J lost 4 bases. CDR3: CASSYFQGATEAFF. In DNA, the CDR3 is TGTGCCAGCAGTTATTTTCAGGGGGCCACTGAAGCTTTCTTT.

This clonotype has only a few counts. The DNA of the CDR3 is TGTGCCAGCAGTTACTCGTTAGCCACTGAAGCTTTCTTT. Residues: CASSYSLATEAFF. The chain is built from TRBV6-2 or TRBV6-3 and TRBJ1-1, with D uncertain. Trimming shortened V by 0 bases and J by 4 bases, and 6 bases separated the two germline ends. Germline V lookup: CDR1 MNHEY, CDR2 SVGEGT. The CDR3 spans 13 residues.

The CDR3 sequence is CASSQDRAGFYNEQFF. The DNA of the CDR3 is TGCGCCAGCAGCCAAGACAGGGCAGGTTTCTACAATGAGCAGTTCTTC. The rearrangement joins TRBV4-3 to TRBJ2-1; tentative D call: TRBD1 (5 bases). Germline V gives CDR1 LGHNA, CDR2 YSLEER. The CDR3 runs to 16 residues. Trimming shortened V by 0 bases and J by 3 bases, and 12 bases separated the two germline ends.

This clonotype was found many times. The J gene is TRBJ1-5, the V gene TRBV7-9; 7 bases agree with TRBD1. After removal of 4 bases from V and 3 bases from J, the junction contained 3 bases not matched to a gene. Germline V CDR1 and CDR2: SEHNR, FQNEAQ (reference sequence). There are 14 residues in the CDR3. CDR3 bases: TGTGCCAGCAGCTGGACAGGCCCCAATCAGCCCCAGCATTTT. Protein: CASSWTGPNQPQHF.

As concerns this clonotype: This may stem from a read error, because a much larger clone lies one nucleotide away. This is likely a read error, given that the CDR3 carries no conserved phenylalanine or tryptophan at its end. The chain links TRBV4-1 to TRBJ2-3, with 7 bases that match TRBD2. The CDR3 runs to 17 residues. After removal of 3 bases from V and 2 bases from J, the junction contained 11 bases not matched to a gene. Per germline, CDR1 MGHRA and CDR2 YSYEKL. CDR3 protein: CASSQVELAEATDTQYS. In DNA form, the CDR3 reads TGCGCCAGCAGCCAGGTTGAGCTAGCGGAGGCCACAGATACGCAGTATTCT.